Presented here are 27 T cell receptor beta chains from one specimen sequenced in a study of OX40 agonist ivuxolimab in advanced cancers. The assay was immunoSEQ multiplex PCR, and TCRdb's table has in-frame clones only and misses some. The sample contains just under 60,000 clones, roughly nine tenths of which appear only once. The specimen was CD4+ or CD8+ T cells sorted from blood, collected in a trial of the OX40 agonist ivuxolimab. The receptor source for this set is an adult with an advanced solid tumor such as melanoma, head and neck, liver or kidney cancer.

V is TRBV28 and J is TRBJ2-7, with D perhaps matching TRBD2 (5 bases). The germline V and J ends were trimmed by 5 bases and 4 bases, with 18 bases remaining between them. CDR1 and CDR2 from the germline V gene are MDHEN and SYDVKM. The CDR3 contains 15 residues. The CDR3 DNA sequence: TGTGCCAGCAGTGTTGCGGCCTGGATAGCGTACGAGCAGTACTTC. Translating gives CASSVAAWIAYEQYF. The full variable domain, rest sourced from reference TRBV28 and TRBJ2-7, is DVKVTQSSRYLVKRTGEKVFLECVQDMDHENMFWYRQDPGLGLRLIYFSYDVKMKEKGDIPEGYSVSREKKERFSLILESASTNQTSMYLCASSVAAWIAYEQYFGPGTRLTVT.

The V call is TRBV7-6, the J call TRBJ2-3; D unresolved. This CDR3 has 12 residues. With 2 bases removed from V and 6 bases from J, the gap between germline ends came to 6 bases. The germline CDR1 and CDR2 sequences are SGHVS and FNYEAQ. The CDR3 DNA is TGTGCCAGCAGCTTAAAAGAGGATACGCAGTATTTT. This gives the protein CASSLKEDTQYF. Supplemented by reference TRBV7-6 and TRBJ2-3, the full variable domain reads GAGVSQSPRYKVTKRGQDVALRCDPISGHVSLYWYRQALGQGPEFLTYFNYEAQQDKSGLPNDRFSAERPEGSISTLTIQRTEQRDSAMYRCASSLKEDTQYFGPGTRLTVL.

V gene TRBV4-1 combines with J gene TRBJ2-3, with a possible D match to TRBD2 (6 bases). Between the trimmed V and J ends, which lost 1 base and 4 bases, there was a span of 12 bases. Germline V lookup: CDR1 MGHRA, CDR2 YSYEKL. The CDR3 is 15 residues long. The CDR3 bases are TGCGCCAGCAGCCAAGGGTCTAGCGATGCAGATACGCAGTATTTT. Protein: CASSQGSSDADTQYF.

The chain couples TRBV28 to TRBJ1-5; D may be TRBD1 (5 bases). V was clipped by 2 bases and J by 1 base, with 9 bases between them. The length of the CDR3 is 15 residues. Germline V lookup: CDR1 MDHEN, CDR2 SYDVKM. CDR3 bases: TGTGCCAGCAGTTTACAGGGCCGGAGCAATCAGCCCCAGCATTTT. Amino acids: CASSLQGRSNQPQHF.

The chain joins TRBV7-9 to TRBJ1-5; maybe TRBD1 (5 bases). Looked up from germline, CDR1 is SEHNR and CDR2 is FQNEAQ (reference sequence). Trimming removed 3 bases from V and 2 bases from J, with 8 bases in between. CDR3 length: 14 amino acids. CDR3 loop: CASSLGLGNQPQHF. The CDR3 DNA reads as TGTGCCAGCAGCTTGGGGCTTGGCAATCAGCCCCAGCATTTT.

This sequence joins TRBV13 and TRBJ2-7; weak D call: TRBD1 (5 bases). The CDR3 consists of 14 residues. Germline loops: CDR1 PRHDT, CDR2 FYEKMQ (reference sequence). The germline V and J ends were trimmed by 0 bases and 0 bases, with 6 bases remaining between them. The CDR3 loop is CASSLGRDSYEQYF. The CDR3 nucleotides are TGTGCCAGCAGCTTAGGCAGGGACTCCTACGAGCAGTACTTC.

The chain employs TRBV28 and TRBJ2-7; a possible D gene is TRBD2 (6 bases). Germline CDR1 is MDHEN and CDR2 is SYDVKM. The CDR3 covers 15 residues. Trimming left V 2 bases short and J 4 bases short, with 15 bases between. In DNA form, the CDR3 reads TGTGCCAGCAGTTTAGAGGGACTGCGCTTATACGAGCAGTACTTC. This sequence encodes CASSLEGLRLYEQYF. Full variable domain (outside the CDR3, taken from reference TRBV28 and TRBJ2-7): DVKVTQSSRYLVKRTGEKVFLECVQDMDHENMFWYRQDPGLGLRLIYFSYDVKMKEKGDIPEGYSVSREKKERFSLILESASTNQTSMYLCASSLEGLRLYEQYFGPGTRLTVT.

The chain is built from TRBV7-2 and TRBJ2-2; D is perhaps TRBD1 or TRBD2 (5 bases each). V was pared by 1 base and J by 4 bases, with 13 bases between. The CDR3 is made up of 16 amino acids. CDR1 SGHTA and CDR2 FQGNSA come from the germline V gene. CDR3 loop: CASSLGGQGATGELFF. CDR3 nucleotides: TGTGCCAGCAGCTTAGGGGGTCAGGGAGCCACCGGGGAGCTGTTTTTT.

The chain uses TRBV5-6 and TRBJ2-1; D perhaps matches TRBD1 (5 bases). Germline CDR1 reads SGHDT; CDR2 reads YYEEEE. V shed 2 bases and J shed 6 bases, with 15 bases lying between them. The CDR3 has 15 amino acids. The chain's CDR3 is CASSLQEKLINEQFF. The DNA for the CDR3 is TGTGCCAGCAGCTTACAGGAAAAACTGATCAATGAGCAGTTCTTC.

As concerns this clone: Compared with germline, one end of the junction differs, possibly owing to a read error. This chain connects TRBV14 to TRBJ2-7; D perhaps matches TRBD2 (6 bases). CDR1 and CDR2 from the germline V gene are SGHDN and FVKESK. This CDR3 is built from 13 residues. DNA of the CDR3: TGTGCCAGCAGCCAAGGGGAGGAGCGGGTCATGGACTTC. The encoded protein is CASSQGEERVMDF.

The chain has TRBV5-1 and TRBJ1-2, with D uncertain. Germline V lookup: CDR1 SGHRS, CDR2 YFSETQ. The CDR3 extends over 17 amino acids. Trimming took 4 bases from V and 1 from J, leaving 20 bases between them. The CDR3 spells CASSTVGTEQYNYGYTF. CDR3 sequence (DNA): TGCGCCAGCAGCACGGTTGGTACAGAGCAGTATAACTATGGCTACACCTTC.

The rearrangement links TRBV30 to TRBJ2-7, with unresolved D. In germline, CDR1 is GTSNPN, CDR2 SVGIG (reference sequence). The CDR3 is made up of 10 amino acids. V lost 1 base and J lost 4, with 2 bases in between. The CDR3 coding sequence is TGTGCCTGGAGTGATTACGAGCAGTACTTC. Amino acids: CAWSDYEQYF.

This chain connects TRBV6-6 to TRBJ1-2, with TRBD1 matching 8 bases. This CDR3 spans 15 amino acids. Germline V CDR1 and CDR2: MNHNY, SVGAGI (reference sequence). V was clipped by 2 bases and J by 3 bases; unmatched bases: 5. The CDR3 DNA sequence: TGTGCCAGCAGTTACGGGGAACAGGGGGACTATGGCTACACCTTC. Amino acid sequence: CASSYGEQGDYGYTF.

V and J are TRBV6-1 and TRBJ2-1; D is perhaps TRBD2 (6 bases). Trimming stripped 4 bases from V and 1 base from J, with 8 bases between. In germline, CDR1 is MNHNS, CDR2 SASEGT. CDR3 size: 14 residues. CDR3 in amino acids: CASSGRESYNEQFF. CDR3 in DNA: TGTGCCAGCAGTGGGAGGGAATCCTACAATGAGCAGTTCTTC.

The gene calls are TRBV21-1 and TRBJ1-2; the D call TRBD1 from the table was never checked on the DNA. TRBV21-1 is termed a pseudogene. The CDR3 length is 18 residues. The CDR3 region has the DNA TGTGCCAGCTTCTCAGAGGGACAGGCACGAACGGCTAACTATGGCTACACCTTC. Protein product: CASFSEGQARTANYGYTF.

This rearrangement joins TRBV4-3 to TRBJ1-4; the match to TRBD1 covers 9 bases. CDR3 length: 20 residues. CDR1 is LGHNA, CDR2 YSLEER, per germline. With V trimmed by 2 bases and J by 1 base, 14 bases remained unmatched. The CDR3, as DNA: TGCGCCAGCAGCCAAACCTGGGCACGGACAGGGGATGAAACTAATGAAAAACTGTTTTTT. Translated: CASSQTWARTGDETNEKLFF.

J is TRBJ1-4 and V is TRBV18, with D maybe TRBD1 (5 bases). Germline CDR1 and CDR2: KGHSH and LQKENI. The CDR3 has 18 amino acids. V was cut by 3 bases and J by 2 bases, with 19 bases left in between. The CDR3, as DNA: TGTGCCAGCTCACCCACAGGCCCCTGGGAAGCGACTAATGAAAAACTGTTTTTT. Its translation is CASSPTGPWEATNEKLFF.

The chain couples TRBV13 to TRBJ2-7; 14 nucleotides align to TRBD2. This CDR3 has 19 residues. The ends lost 4 bases at V and 4 bases at J; junction bases unmatched: 15. The germline V gene encodes CDR1 PRHDT and CDR2 FYEKMQ (reference sequence). Here the CDR3 reads CASSSTTGTSGSGPYEQYF. CDR3 bases: TGTGCCAGCAGCTCCACCACAGGGACTAGCGGGAGTGGGCCGTACGAGCAGTACTTC.

V usage is TRBV9 and J usage is TRBJ2-5, with 14 bases identical to TRBD2. V lost 10 bases to trimming and J lost 5 bases; unmatched junction nucleotides: 7. The germline CDR1 and CDR2 sequences are SGDLS and YYNGEE. The CDR3 extends over 14 amino acids. DNA of the CDR3: TGTGCCGCCGGACTAGCGGGAGGAAGGGAGACCCAGTACTTC. Protein: CAAGLAGGRETQYF.

The gene calls are TRBV27 and TRBJ2-7, with D hard to call. This CDR3 region has 16 residues. Germline CDR1 and CDR2: MNHEY and SMNVEV (reference sequence). The ends were cut back, 8 bases at V and 5 bases at J, with 25 bases in the middle. The CDR3: CASWSFAGPTPHEQYF. The CDR3 DNA reads as TGTGCCAGCTGGAGCTTTGCCGGACCCACCCCCCACGAGCAGTACTTC.

This chain uses TRBV5-5 with TRBJ2-7; TRBD2 matches at 8 bases. The CDR3 contains 16 residues. CDR1 SGHKS and CDR2 YYEKEE come from the germline V gene (reference sequence). J was trimmed by 2 bases and V by 0 bases; bases with no gene match: 7. CDR3 loop: CASSLESRLATYEQYF. The CDR3 nucleotides read TGTGCCAGCAGCTTGGAATCTAGACTAGCGACCTACGAGCAGTACTTC.

The chain is built from TRBV7-9 and TRBJ2-6; D is unresolved. This CDR3 is 14 amino acids long. Trimming pared 4 bases from V and 2 bases from J, leaving 6 bases between. CDR1 SEHNR and CDR2 FQNEAQ come from the germline V gene (reference sequence). Written as DNA, the CDR3 is TGTGCCAGCAGCTCCGCAGCTGGGGCCAACGTCCTGACTTTC. Protein: CASSSAAGANVLTF.

The genes are TRBV9 and TRBJ2-1; D unclear. Between the trimmed V and J ends, which lost 1 base and 4 bases, there was a span of 6 bases. This CDR3 spans 13 amino acids. Germline CDR1 is SGDLS and CDR2 is YYNGEE. CDR3 in DNA: TGTGCCAGCAGCGTAACAGTGTACAATGAGCAGTTCTTC. Translation: CASSVTVYNEQFF. Full variable domain (rest looked up from reference TRBV9 and TRBJ2-1): DSGVTQTPKHLITATGQRVTLRCSPRSGDLSVYWYQQSLDQGLQFLIQYYNGEERAKGNILERFSAQQFPDLHSELNLSSLELGDSALYFCASSVTVYNEQFFGPGTRLTVL.

The count of this clone is one. The genes are TRBV7-8 and TRBJ2-5, with D hard to call. Germline V lookup: CDR1 SGHVS, CDR2 FQNEAQ. The CDR3 is 14 residues long. Trimming stripped 1 base from V and 4 bases from J, with 10 bases between. CDR3 coding DNA: TGTGCCAGCAGCTTAGTCCCCGGGTCAGAGACCCAGTACTTC. This gives the protein CASSLVPGSETQYF.

This clone came up once. The V call is TRBV21-1, the J call TRBJ2-7; TRBD2 reflects the table's D call only, with no check against the DNA. TRBV21-1 constitutes a pseudogene. The length of the CDR3 is 15 residues. CDR3 in amino acids: CASSKVEGLAREQYF. The CDR3 DNA reads TGTGCCAGCAGCAAAGTGGAGGGACTAGCACGAGAGCAGTACTTC.

This clone has more than one count but fewer than ten. This rearrangement joins TRBV2 to TRBJ2-4, with 9 bases identical to TRBD1. CDR1 is SNHLY and CDR2 is FYNNEI in the germline V gene. This CDR3 region has 14 residues. With 4 bases clipped from V and 5 bases from J, the junction kept 3 bases outside the gene matches. CDR3 in DNA: TGTGCCAGCAGTGTAGGGACAGGGCAAAACATTCAGTACTTC. It is translated as CASSVGTGQNIQYF.

The chain combines TRBV4-2 with TRBJ2-7, with TRBD1 identical over 7 bases. Germline CDR1 is LGHNA and CDR2 is YNFKEQ. CDR3 size: 15 residues. Losses at the gene ends were 0 bases for V and 4 bases for J; bases not matched to a gene: 6. The CDR3, as DNA: TGTGCCAGCAGCCAAGACCGGTTGGACAGGTACGAGCAGTACTTC. Its protein is CASSQDRLDRYEQYF.